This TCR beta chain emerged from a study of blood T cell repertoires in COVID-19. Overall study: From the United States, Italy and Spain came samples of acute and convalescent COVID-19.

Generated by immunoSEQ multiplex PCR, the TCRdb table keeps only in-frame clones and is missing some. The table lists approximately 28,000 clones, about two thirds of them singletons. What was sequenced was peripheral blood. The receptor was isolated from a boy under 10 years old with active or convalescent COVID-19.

The CDR3 loop is CATSRGQPNNEQFF. The CDR3 nucleotides read TGTGCCACCAGCAGAGGACAGCCTAATAATGAGCAGTTCTTC. The chain couples TRBV15 to TRBJ2-1, with D maybe TRBD1 (5 bases). Trimming shortened V by 1 base and J by 7 bases, and 11 bases separated the two germline ends. This CDR3 is built from 14 residues. Germline lookup yields CDR1 LNHNV and CDR2 YYDKDF (reference sequence).